Sequencing of this TCR beta chain was carried out in a study of blood T cell repertoires in COVID-19. Study information: Acute and convalescent COVID-19 samples came from the United States, Italy and Spain. PBMCs, B-cell-depleted T cells, or T cells provided the cDNA or gDNA that made up the material.

J lost 11 bases, V lost 3 bases, and 8 bases had no gene match. The CDR3 is made up of 13 amino acids. Germline CDR1 and CDR2: SGHDT and YYEEEE. Original handling: The assay estimated nucleated cells by amplifying reference gene primers. Assay: immunoSEQ multiplex PCR; the TCRdb copy retains only in-frame clones and omits some. The DNA gave D and trimming, while V, J and clone size come from that table. The sample consists of more than 85,000 clones, nearly 80% of them appearing once. This receptor was identified in a woman older than 75 with active or convalescent COVID-19. Sequenced input: peripheral blood. This chain links TRBV5-6 with TRBJ1-1; 9 positions match TRBD1. The CDR3 reads CASSSGQGKRAFF. The CDR3, as DNA: TGTGCCAGCAGCTCGGGACAGGGCAAAAGGGCTTTCTTT.